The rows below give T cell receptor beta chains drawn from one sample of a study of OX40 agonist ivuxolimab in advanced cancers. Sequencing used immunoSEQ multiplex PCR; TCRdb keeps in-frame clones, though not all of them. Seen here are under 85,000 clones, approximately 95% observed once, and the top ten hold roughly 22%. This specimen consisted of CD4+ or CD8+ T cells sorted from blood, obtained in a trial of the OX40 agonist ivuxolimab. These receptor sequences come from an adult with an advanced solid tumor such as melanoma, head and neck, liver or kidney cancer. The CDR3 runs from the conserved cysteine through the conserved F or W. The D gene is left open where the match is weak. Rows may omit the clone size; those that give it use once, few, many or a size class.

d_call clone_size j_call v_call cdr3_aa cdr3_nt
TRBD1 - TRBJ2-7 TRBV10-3 CAITPGQGAQEQYF TGTGCCATCACTCCTGGACAGGGGGCGCAAGAGCAGTACTTC
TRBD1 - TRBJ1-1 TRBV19 CASSITGGYEAFF TGTGCCAGTAGTATAACAGGGGGATATGAAGCTTTCTTT
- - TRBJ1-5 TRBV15 CATSREPPQPQHF TGTGCCACCAGCAGAGAACCCCCTCAGCCCCAGCATTTT
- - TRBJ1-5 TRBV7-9 CASSPSVGNSNQPQHF TGTGCCAGCAGCCCTTCTGTAGGCAATAGCAATCAGCCCCAGCATTTT
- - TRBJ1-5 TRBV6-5 CASSLLVGQPQHF TGTGCCAGCAGCCTACTGGTTGGTCAGCCCCAGCATTTT
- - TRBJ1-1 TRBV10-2 CASRVVPGMNTEAFF TGCGCCAGCAGGGTAGTACCTGGGATGAACACTGAAGCTTTCTTT
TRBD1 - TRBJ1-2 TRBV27 CASSFRPGTGGYGYTF TGTGCCAGCAGTTTTCGTCCTGGGACAGGGGGCTATGGCTACACCTTC
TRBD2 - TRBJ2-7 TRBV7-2 CASSPRLAADEQYF TGTGCCAGCAGCCCTAGACTAGCGGCCGACGAGCAGTACTTC
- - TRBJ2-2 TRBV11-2 CASSLDLRTGELFF TGTGCCAGCAGCTTAGATTTGAGAACCGGGGAGCTGTTTTTT
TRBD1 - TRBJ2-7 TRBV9 CASSATGVGYEQYF TGTGCCAGCAGCGCGACAGGGGTCGGGTACGAGCAGTACTTC
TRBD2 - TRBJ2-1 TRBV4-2 CASSQEGLAGGPYNEQFF TGTGCCAGCAGCCAAGAAGGCCTAGCGGGAGGTCCCTACAATGAGCAGTTCTTC
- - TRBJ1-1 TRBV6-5 CASSDDPTEAFF TGTGCCAGCAGTGATGACCCCACTGAAGCTTTCTTT
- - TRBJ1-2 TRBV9 CASSAWDTLEYGYTF TGTGCCAGCAGCGCCTGGGACACCCTAGAGTATGGCTACACCTTC
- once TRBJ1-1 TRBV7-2 CASSLGWEFEGTEAFF TGTGCCAGCAGCTTAGGATGGGAGTTCGAGGGCACTGAAGCTTTCTTT
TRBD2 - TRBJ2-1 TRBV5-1 CASSLYGRGGLEEFF TGCGCCAGCAGCTTGTATGGTCGGGGGGGCCTGGAGGAGTTCTTC
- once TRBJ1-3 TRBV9 CASRPATGSGNTIYF TGTGCCAGCAGGCCAGCGACGGGCTCTGGAAACACCATATATTTT
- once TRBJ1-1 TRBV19 CASSIVAQGVEAFF TGTGCCAGTAGTATAGTCGCTCAGGGCGTGGAAGCTTTCTTT
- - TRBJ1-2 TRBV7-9 CASSLPGYGYTF TGTGCCAGCAGCTTACCAGGGTATGGCTACACCTTC
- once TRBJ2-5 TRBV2 CASSEAPETQYF TGTGCCAGCAGTGAAGCGCCAGAGACCCAGTACTTC
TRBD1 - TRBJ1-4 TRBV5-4 CASSLEAQGAEEKLFF TGTGCCAGCAGCTTGGAGGCACAGGGGGCAGAGGAAAAACTGTTTTTT
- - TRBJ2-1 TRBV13 CASSLGSGEQFF TGTGCCAGCAGCTTGGGGTCGGGTGAGCAGTTCTTC
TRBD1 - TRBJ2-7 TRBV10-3 CAISERTGGHEQYF TGTGCCATCAGTGAGCGGACAGGGGGCCACGAGCAGTACTTC
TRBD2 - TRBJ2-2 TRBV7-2 CASSPLGLAGDTGELFF TGTGCCAGCAGCCCCTTGGGACTAGCGGGGGACACCGGGGAGCTGTTTTTT
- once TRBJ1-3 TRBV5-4 CASSLVSGNTIYF TGTGCCAGCAGCTTGGTCTCTGGAAACACCATATATTTT
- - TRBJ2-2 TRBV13 CASSPTGELFF TGTGCCAGCAGCCCTACCGGGGAGCTGTTTTTT
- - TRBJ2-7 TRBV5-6 CASSIGRGVEQYF TGTGCCAGCAGCATTGGGAGGGGGGTTGAGCAGTACTTC
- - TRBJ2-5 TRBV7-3 CASSLTLGLGETQYF TGTGCCAGCAGCTTAACGTTAGGCCTCGGGGAGACCCAGTACTTC
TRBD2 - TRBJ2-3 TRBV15 CATSRLKRGGITDTQYF TGTGCCACCAGCAGGTTAAAGCGGGGGGGAATCACAGATACGCAGTATTTT
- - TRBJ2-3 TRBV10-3 CAISGPRQGKADTQYF TGTGCCATCAGTGGTCCACGGCAGGGGAAGGCAGATACGCAGTATTTT
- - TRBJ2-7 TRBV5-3 CARSFGPYEQYF TGTGCCAGAAGCTTCGGCCCGTACGAGCAGTACTTC
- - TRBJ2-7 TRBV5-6 CASSSGSPYEQYF TGTGCCAGCAGCTCGGGGAGCCCATACGAGCAGTACTTC
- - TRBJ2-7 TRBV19 CASSIVAGDEQYF TGTGCCAGTAGTATAGTGGCAGGGGACGAGCAGTACTTC
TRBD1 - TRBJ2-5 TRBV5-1 CASSLTGTGERETQYF TGCGCCAGCAGCTTGACCGGGACAGGGGAGAGGGAGACCCAGTACTTC